Below are 8 T cell receptor beta chains sequenced from a single sample in a study of regulatory T cells in long-lasting Graves disease. The sample's time point: newly diagnosed GD, antithyroid drugs for less than 3 months. Scientists built the TCR library using RNA that was extracted from PBMCs. Combining iRepertoire HTBI primers with Arm-PCR of CDR3 regions, the authors built TCR beta libraries. Via MiXCR, TCRdb re-called the multiplex PCR reads, giving one row per CDR3 protein. The sample has 350,000 to 500,000 distinct CDR3 sequences, roughly 17% seen once; the top ten hold about 25%. These same data were also listed under a study on T cells in Graves' hyperthyroidism and ophthalmopathy.

Sequenced material: peripheral blood mononuclear cells (PBMCs), taken at new diagnosis, from a patient treated with antithyroid drugs. Source of these receptors: a woman under 30 with Graves disease.

This chain links TRBV7-9 with TRBJ2-4, with TRBD1 identical over 9 bases. V lost 0 bases, J lost 6 bases, and 9 bases stayed unmatched. There are 17 residues in the CDR3. CDR1 and CDR2 (germline): SEHNR, FQNEAQ (reference sequence). The CDR3 region is CASSLALQGQGRNIQYF. Written as DNA, the CDR3 is TGTGCCAGCAGCTTAGCCCTTCAGGGACAGGGAAGAAACATTCAGTACTTC.

In this sample, this clonotype turned up a few times. The chain uses TRBV5-1 and TRBJ2-7; 7 bases map to TRBD2. CDR1 SGHRS and CDR2 YFSETQ come from the germline V gene. With 4 bases clipped from V and 5 bases from J, the junction kept 15 bases outside the gene matches. The CDR3 is 16 residues long. In DNA form, the CDR3 reads TGCGCCAGCAGCCCCGGGAGACAGCGGGGTTTAGACGAGCAGTACTTC. This translates into CASSPGRQRGLDEQYF.

This clonotype was observed many times. The CDR3 DNA reads as TGTGCCAGCAGTTACCGGACGACCATCTATGGCTACACCTTC. Translated, it gives CASSYRTTIYGYTF. The chain combines TRBV6-5 with TRBJ1-2; D remains ambiguous. Germline V gene lookup returns CDR1 MNHEY and CDR2 SVGAGI. The CDR3 is made up of 14 amino acids. Trimming stripped 2 bases from V and 4 bases from J, with 11 bases between.

The genes are TRBV27 and TRBJ2-2; tentatively, D is TRBD1 or TRBD2 (5 bases each). This CDR3 is 16 amino acids long. The V end lost 5 bases, the J end lost 0 bases, and 13 bases lay between the germline ends. Per the germline V gene, CDR1 is MNHEY and CDR2 is SMNVEV (reference sequence). The CDR3 DNA reads as TGTGCCAGCAGTAAGTACGGGACCGCGAACACCGGGGAGCTGTTTTTT. This encodes CASSKYGTANTGELFF.

This clonotype was detected many times. The gene calls are TRBV7-2 and TRBJ2-7, with D maybe TRBD2 (5 bases). Germline loops: CDR1 SGHTA, CDR2 FQGNSA. The V end was cut by 10 bases, the J end by 4 bases, with 11 bases between. This CDR3 is 11 amino acids long. For the CDR3, the DNA is TGTGCCACCGGACTTAAGTACGAGCAGTACTTC. It specifies CATGLKYEQYF. Full variable domain (outside the CDR3, taken from reference TRBV7-2 and TRBJ2-7): GAGVSQSPSNKVTEKGKDVELRCDPISGHTALYWYRQSLGQGLEFLIYFQGNSAPDKSGLPSDRFSAERTGGSVSTLTIQRTQQEDSAVYLCATGLKYEQYFGPGTRLTVT.

This clonotype was observed a few times. The chain recombines TRBV14 with TRBJ1-2, with TRBD1 as a possible D gene (5 bases). Germline values: CDR1 SGHDN, CDR2 FVKESK. V lost 3 bases and J lost 8, with 7 bases in between. The CDR3 runs to 11 residues. The CDR3 nucleotides are TGTGCCAGCAGCCATCGGGGGGGCTACACCTTC. Protein product: CASSHRGGYTF.

This chain joins TRBV20-1 and TRBJ1-6, with D uncertain. V was shortened by 6 bases and J by 7 bases, with 25 bases between the two germline ends. CDR1 DFQATT and CDR2 SNEGSKA come from the germline V gene (reference sequence). This CDR3 contains 17 residues. The DNA of the CDR3 is TGCAGTGCCCTAGCTTGGGTCGCGCAGGACGGGAATTCACCCCTCCACTTT. It specifies CSALAWVAQDGNSPLHF.

The rearrangement links TRBV11-3 to TRBJ2-7; 8 bases map to TRBD2. The CDR3 is 15 amino acids. Trimming took 6 bases from V and 2 from J; bases not matched to a gene: 9. CDR1 is SGHNT, CDR2 YENEEA, per germline. In DNA, the CDR3 is TGTGCCAGCAGTTTCGGGGGGGGGACCACCTACGAGCAGTACTTC. Protein: CASSFGGGTTYEQYF.